These 3 T cell receptor beta chains came from one sample sequenced in a study of blood T cell repertoires in COVID-19. The protocol was immunoSEQ multiplex PCR, while the TCRdb copy is restricted to in-frame clones and leaves out a portion. This sample has about 170,000 clones, with around nine tenths found just once. Sequencing was carried out using peripheral blood. The receptors come from a young man with active or convalescent COVID-19.

The chain couples TRBV7-2 to TRBJ2-7; D not resolved. CDR1 SGHTA and CDR2 FQGNSA come from the germline V gene. V lost 3 bases and J 1 base, leaving 7 bases between the germline ends. The CDR3 has 13 residues. This chain's CDR3 is CASSFGGSYEQYV. CDR3 DNA sequence: TGTGCCAGCAGCTTTGGCGGATCCTACGAGCAGTACGTC.

The chain joins TRBV6-4 to TRBJ2-1; D may be TRBD2 (5 bases). Germline CDR1 reads MRHNA; CDR2 reads SNTAGT. The germline V and J ends were trimmed by 0 bases and 2 bases, with 8 bases remaining between them. The CDR3 loop spans 15 amino acids. Here the CDR3 DNA reads TGTGCCAGCAGTGACTCAACGGGAACCTACAATGAGCAGTTCTTC. This gives the protein CASSDSTGTYNEQFF.

V gene TRBV15 combines with J gene TRBJ2-5; a weak D match, TRBD2 (5 bases). CDR3 length equals 14 residues. Per germline, CDR1 LNHNV and CDR2 YYDKDF (reference sequence). Trimming removed 0 bases from V and 3 bases from J, with 8 bases in between. The CDR3 DNA reads TGTGCCACCAGCAGAGATGACGGGGAAGAGACCCAGTACTTC. This gives the protein CATSRDDGEETQYF.